These T cell receptor beta chains were read from a single sample in a study of cytomegalovirus exposure and HLA in healthy donors. The method was immunoSEQ multiplex PCR; TCRdb's version includes in-frame clones alone and lacks a portion of them. This sample yields 200,000 or so clones, of which over 80% are seen a single time; roughly 6% belongs to the top ten. Input material: PBMCs. Receptors originate from a woman between 18 and 30 years old in good health and CMV-seronegative. Both conserved end residues are part of each CDR3. The D gene is left open where the match is weak. Rows may omit the clone size; those that give it use once, few, many or a size class.

d_call j_call v_call clone_size cdr3_nt cdr3_aa
TRBD1 TRBJ2-2 TRBV27 . TGTGCCAGCAGGAGGACAGGGAACACCGGGGAGCTGTTTTTT CASRRTGNTGELFF
. TRBJ1-2 TRBV18 . TGTGCCAGCTCACCACTGGAGGGCTACACCTTC CASSPLEGYTF
. TRBJ2-5 TRBV7-9 . TGTGCCAGCAGCAATCAAGGGGCCCAGTACTTC CASSNQGAQYF
TRBD1 TRBJ1-2 TRBV20-1 . TGCAGTGCTTGGACAGGGAACGGCTACACCTTC CSAWTGNGYTF
. TRBJ2-7 TRBV5-1 . TGCGCCAGCAGCGGCAGCGGGTATGCCTACGAGCAGTACTTC CASSGSGYAYEQYF
. TRBJ1-4 TRBV28 . TGTGCCAGCAGTTTAACCGACAGTGGGGAAAAACTGTTTTTT CASSLTDSGEKLFF
. TRBJ2-7 TRBV7-3 . TGTGCCAGCAGCTCCCGTCCTGTCAGCCACGAGCAGTACTTC CASSSRPVSHEQYF
. TRBJ1-2 TRBV6-6 . TGTGCCAGCGCCCCACAGGGTAACTATGGCTACACCTTC CASAPQGNYGYTF
. TRBJ1-2 TRBV5-4 . TGTGCCAGCAGTCCCGTGGGGAATCCCCTCTACACCTTC CASSPVGNPLYTF
TRBD2 TRBJ2-1 TRBV7-9 . TGTGCCAGCAGCTCCAAAGCGGGGGGAGTGTACAATGAGCAGTTCTTC CASSSKAGGVYNEQFF
TRBD1 TRBJ2-5 TRBV9 . TGTGCCAGCAGCGTAGGCAGGGGGCTCGAAGAGACCCAGTACTTC CASSVGRGLEETQYF
. TRBJ1-3 TRBV5-1 . TGCGCCAGCAGCTTGAGGCTGCGGGCAGGCGGAAACACCATATATTTT CASSLRLRAGGNTIYF
. TRBJ2-5 TRBV5-1 . TGCGCCAGCTGTTATCGAGGCTACTATTCAGAGACCCAGTACTTC CASCYRGYYSETQYF
. TRBJ1-2 TRBV6-1 . TGTGCCAGCATTCTTTTTAGGACAGATGGCTACACCTTC CASILFRTDGYTF
. TRBJ2-4 TRBV4-2 . TGTGCCAGCAGCCAAACCGGGTCCCTTATTCAGTACTTC CASSQTGSLIQYF
TRBD1 TRBJ2-6 TRBV2 . TGTGCCAGCAGGCTAGGGCCTCTCTCTAGACAGGGAGTCCTGACTTTC CASRLGPLSRQGVLTF
TRBD2 TRBJ2-7 TRBV30 . TGTGCCTGGAGTGTAGCGGGGGTTAGCTCCTACGAGCAGTACTTC CAWSVAGVSSYEQYF
. TRBJ2-5 TRBV5-1 once TGCGCCAGCAGCACTGATCCCTTGGTCCGAGAGACCCAGTACTTC CASSTDPLVRETQYF
. TRBJ1-3 TRBV30 once TGTGCCTGGAGTACGATACCAGGAAACACCATATATTTT CAWSTIPGNTIYF
. TRBJ2-4 TRBV12-5 . TGTGCTAGTGGTTTGGTTTTTACGATAGCCAAAAACATTCAGTACTTC CASGLVFTIAKNIQYF
TRBD1 TRBJ2-2 TRBV19 . TGTGCCAGCCGCTCATACGACAGGGGGAACACCGGGGAGCTGTTTTTT CASRSYDRGNTGELFF
TRBD1 TRBJ2-7 TRBV28 once TGTGCCAGCAGTTTCGAGGGACAGCACTACGAGCAGTACTTC CASSFEGQHYEQYF
TRBD1 TRBJ1-6 TRBV2 . TGTGCCAGCTGCCGGGACAGGAGTTCACCCCTCCACTTT CASCRDRSSPLHF
. TRBJ2-5 TRBV27 . TGTGCCAGCAGTAGCCCTCGTAGGGAGCCGCCCGGGACCCAGTACTTC CASSSPRREPPGTQYF
TRBD2 TRBJ2-1 TRBV19 . TGTGCCAGTAGTATTAGCGGGGGGGCGTATGAGCAGTTCTTC CASSISGGAYEQFF
. TRBJ2-7 TRBV9 . TGTGCCAGCAGCGTGGGGAGCGGTAGCTCCTACGAGCAGTACTTC CASSVGSGSSYEQYF
. TRBJ2-2 TRBV29-1 . TGCAGCGTTGGTGGAGGGGCCGGGGAGCTGTTTTTT CSVGGGAGELFF
TRBD2 TRBJ2-7 TRBV15 . TGTGCCACCAGCAGCAGACTAGCCACTCCCTACGAGCAGTACTTC CATSSRLATPYEQYF
TRBD2 TRBJ2-5 TRBV5-4 . TGTGCCAGCAGCTCGGGCCCGGGGGGGCTGCGAGAGACCCAGTACTTC CASSSGPGGLRETQYF
. TRBJ1-1 TRBV29-1 . TGCAGCGTTGAGGTGGGGTTGAACACTGAAGCTTTCTTT CSVEVGLNTEAFF
. TRBJ1-2 TRBV6-1 . TGTGCCAGCAGTGAACGAGGGCGCGCCTATGGCTACACCTTC CASSERGRAYGYTF
. TRBJ2-7 TRBV7-2 . TGTGCCAGCAGCTACGGAGGAACCTACGAGCAGTACTTC CASSYGGTYEQYF
TRBD1 TRBJ1-5 TRBV6-5 . TGTGCCAGCAGAGGGGGCGGCAATCAGCCCCAGCATTTT CASRGGGNQPQHF
. TRBJ2-7 TRBV11-2 . TGTGCCAGCAGCTTACCTTGGCAGGAGCAGTACTTC CASSLPWQEQYF
TRBD2 TRBJ2-1 TRBV10-1 once TGCGCCAGCAGTGAGTCGAATAGACTAGCGTCCGAGCAGTTCTTC CASSESNRLASEQFF
. TRBJ2-7 TRBV4-1 . TGCGCCAGCAGCCAAGATCCCCGCTCCTACGAGCAGTACTTC CASSQDPRSYEQYF
TRBD2 TRBJ2-1 TRBV28 few TGTGCCGTCCCGGGAGGGGGGAGTGAGCAGTTCTTC CAVPGGGSEQFF
TRBD1 TRBJ1-5 TRBV9 . TGTGCCAGCAGTGAGACAGGGGTCAATCAGCCCCAGCATTTT CASSETGVNQPQHF
TRBD1 TRBJ1-1 TRBV29-1 . TGCAGCGAAGGGACAGGGAACACTGAAGCTTTCTTT CSEGTGNTEAFF
. TRBJ2-5 TRBV4-1 . TGCGCCAGCAGCCAAGCCCCGCCGGAGACCCAGTACTTC CASSQAPPETQYF
. TRBJ2-3 TRBV6-5 . TGTGCCAGCAGTTACGGAGGTGCAGGGGCAGATACGCAGTATTTT CASSYGGAGADTQYF
. TRBJ2-7 TRBV27 . TGTGCCAGCAGTACCGCCTACGAGCAGTACTTC CASSTAYEQYF
. TRBJ1-1 TRBV18 . TGTGCCAGCTCAGCAGGCGGGGTCACTGAAGCTTTCTTT CASSAGGVTEAFF
. TRBJ2-1 TRBV4-1 . TGCGCCAGCAGCCAAACAGAGGCTGAATCGTATCAGTTCTTC CASSQTEAESYQFF
TRBD1 TRBJ1-5 TRBV19 . TGTGCCAGTTCGGACAGGGCTGTGGGCAATCAGCCCCAGCATTTT CASSDRAVGNQPQHF
. TRBJ2-1 TRBV27 . TGTGCCAGCAGTAAAAAACCTCAGGGACTCTACAATGAGCAGTTCTTC CASSKKPQGLYNEQFF
TRBD2 TRBJ2-5 TRBV6-5 . TGTGCCAGCGGTGGGGACGCAGCGGGGGAAGAGACCCAGTACTTC CASGGDAAGEETQYF
. TRBJ2-1 TRBV9 . TGTGCCAGCAGCGTAGAATCGGCGGATGAGCAGTTCTTC CASSVESADEQFF